This passage covers 5 T cell receptor beta chains from one sample sequenced in a study of follicular helper T cells after annual influenza vaccination (dated by TCRdb to the late 2010s). The intended sense of this specimen's time point label: 2015-2016 season, pre-vaccination. The protocol used for the library was the immunoSEQ multiplex PCR assay. TCRdb stores this immuneACCESS table with in-frame sequences only. Part of the clones is absent; in the studies checked, under half of the shortfall reflects unresolved V genes, and no reason is known for the rest. The sample table contains thousands of clones; only one count was recorded for approximately 83% of them. Around 2.1% of the sample rests with the top ten. Here the sequenced sample was CXCR5+ CD38- circulating T follicular helper cells from blood, taken on the day of influenza vaccination. The meaning of the sample's cell subset or site label: circulating Tfh, non-naive CD4+CXCR5+PD-1+ (ICOS+CD38+ or ICOS-CD38-). These receptors all come from an adult who received the influenza vaccine.

V and J are TRBV10-3 and TRBJ1-3; D gene unclear. Between the trimmed V and J ends, which lost 0 bases and 0 bases, there was a span of 12 bases. Germline values: CDR1 ENHRY, CDR2 SYGVKD. This CDR3 region has 17 residues. CDR3 in DNA: TGTGCCATCAGTGAGTCTTGGCAGTCCCGCTCTGGAAACACCATATATTTT. Translating gives CAISESWQSRSGNTIYF.

The chain carries TRBV5-1 and TRBJ2-7, with 9 bases fitting TRBD1. Looked up from germline, CDR1 is SGHRS and CDR2 is YFSETQ. The CDR3 sequence is 13 residues long. J lost 5 bases, V lost 2 bases, and 2 bases had no gene match. Written as DNA, the CDR3 is TGCGCCAGCAGCTTCACAGGGGGCAACGAGCAGTACTTC. Translating gives CASSFTGGNEQYF.

V gene TRBV6-5 combines with J gene TRBJ1-2, with a weak D call TRBD1 (6 bases). V lost 8 bases, J lost 4 bases, and 20 bases lay in between. The CDR3 spans 15 residues. The germline V gene has CDR1 MNHEY and CDR2 SVGAGI. CDR3 amino acids: CASQPEGTTRYGYTF. CDR3 in DNA: TGTGCCAGCCAACCGGAAGGGACAACTCGCTATGGCTACACCTTC.

V gene TRBV4-3 combines with J gene TRBJ2-2, with D hard to call. The length of the CDR3 is 16 residues. Between the trimmed V and J ends, which lost 0 bases and 5 bases, there was a span of 13 bases. CDR1 is LGHNA, CDR2 YSLEER, per germline. In nucleotides, the CDR3 is TGCGCCAGCAGCCAAGACAAGGGCTTGGTGACCGGGGAGCTGTTTTTT. Translated: CASSQDKGLVTGELFF.

The chain joins TRBV4-1 to TRBJ1-6; D perhaps matches TRBD1 (6 bases). Germline values: CDR1 MGHRA, CDR2 YSYEKL. CDR3 length: 16 amino acids. Trimming removed 2 bases from V and 5 bases from J, with 13 bases in between. The CDR3 spells CASSQPLAGDNSPLHF. The DNA for the CDR3 is TGCGCCAGCAGCCAACCATTGGCAGGGGATAATTCACCCCTCCACTTT.